Listed below are T cell receptor beta chains from one sample, sequenced in a study of T cell responses to AZD1222 COVID-19 vaccine. TCRdb's copy holds only in-frame clones and misses some; the assay was immunoSEQ multiplex PCR. This sample has about 160,000 clones; 90% to 95% occur once, and the top ten carry approximately 5.5%. Sample: peripheral blood, taken 28 days after the second AZD1222 dose. The receptors here all came from an adult who received the AZD1222 COVID-19 vaccine. Each CDR3 is given with its conserved first and last residue. The D gene is left open where the match is weak. Expanded clones get a size class; other rows say once, few or many, or leave the size out.

>TRBJ2-1|NA|TRBV5-4|NA
TGTGCCAGCAGCTCTGGACGGGGGAGTGGGAATGAGCAGTTCTTC
CASSSGRGSGNEQFF
>TRBJ1-1|NA|TRBV6-5|TRBD1
TGTGCCAGCAGTCTCCGGACAGGGGGCACTGAAGCTTTCTTT
CASSLRTGGTEAFF
>TRBJ2-1|NA|TRBV24-1|TRBD2
TGTGCCACCAATGATAGCGGGAGGGCCTACAATGAGCAGTTCTTC
CATNDSGRAYNEQFF
>TRBJ1-1|NA|TRBV7-2|NA
TGTGCCAGCAGACGGGAGGGGAACACTGAAGCTTTCTTT
CASRREGNTEAFF
>TRBJ2-3|few|TRBV28|TRBD1
TGTGCCAGCTGGCGGGACAGGGGACCCACAGATACGCAGTATTTT
CASWRDRGPTDTQYF
>TRBJ2-7|once|TRBV12-3/TRBV12-4|NA
TGTGCCAGCAGTTTTAGGTCGACCGGAGGGTACTTC
CASSFRSTGGYF
>TRBJ2-7|NA|TRBV15|NA
TGTGCCACCAGCAGAGATTTGGGCGGAACCTACGAGCAGTACTTC
CATSRDLGGTYEQYF
>TRBJ2-1|NA|TRBV6-5|NA
TGTGCCAGCAGTTACGAGGCCAGCTTATCCTACAATGAGCAGTTCTTC
CASSYEASLSYNEQFF
>TRBJ1-4|NA|TRBV5-6|NA
TGTGCCAGCAGCTTGGCCGGGGGGACAAATGAAAAACTGTTTTTT
CASSLAGGTNEKLFF
>TRBJ2-1|NA|TRBV6-5|NA
TGTGCCAGCAGTTACTCGAAAGGGGACTACAATGAGCAGTTCTTC
CASSYSKGDYNEQFF
>TRBJ2-5|NA|TRBV19|TRBD2
TGTGCCAGTAGTGGGGGGGGGACTGCGACCCAGTACTTC
CASSGGGTATQYF
>TRBJ2-1|NA|TRBV4-1|NA
TGCGCCAGCAGCCAAGATGGAGGTTGGGATGAGCAGTTCTTC
CASSQDGGWDEQFF
>TRBJ2-6|NA|TRBV18|TRBD2
TGTGCCAGCTCCCTCCGGGGAGGGGAAATCGACGTCCTGACTTTC
CASSLRGGEIDVLTF
>TRBJ1-1|NA|TRBV12-3/TRBV12-4|NA
TGTGCCAGCAGCTCCGGGAGGGACACTGAAGCTTTCTTT
CASSSGRDTEAFF
>TRBJ2-5|NA|TRBV29-1|TRBD2
TGCAGCGCACTTATCCACGGACTAGCGGACCAAGGAGTGGAGACCCAGTACTTC
CSALIHGLADQGVETQYF
>TRBJ1-5|once|TRBV7-9|NA
TGTGCCAGCAGCCGACAGAGCAATCAGCCCCAGCATTTT
CASSRQSNQPQHF